What follows are 18 T cell receptor beta chains derived from one specimen sequenced in a study of OX40 agonist ivuxolimab in advanced cancers. Sequenced by immunoSEQ multiplex PCR; TCRdb stores in-frame clones only, minus some. Here the sample spans 12,000 to 15,000 clones, about 76% being singletons. The source material was CD4+ or CD8+ T cells sorted from blood, sampled in a trial of the OX40 agonist ivuxolimab. These receptors were obtained from an adult with an advanced solid tumor such as melanoma, head and neck, liver or kidney cancer.

V is TRBV28 and J is TRBJ2-5; 11 bases line up with TRBD2. The trim removed 4 bases at V and 0 bases at J, leaving 7 bases unmatched. The CDR3 contains 17 residues. The germline CDR1 and CDR2 sequences are MDHEN and SYDVKM. The CDR3 DNA follows: TGTGCCAGCAGTTCTTTGACTAGCGGGAATTACCAAGAGACCCAGTACTTC. Residues: CASSSLTSGNYQETQYF. Together with reference TRBV28 and TRBJ2-5, the CDR3 gives the full variable domain: DVKVTQSSRYLVKRTGEKVFLECVQDMDHENMFWYRQDPGLGLRLIYFSYDVKMKEKGDIPEGYSVSREKKERFSLILESASTNQTSMYLCASSSLTSGNYQETQYFGPGTRLLVL.

The chain couples TRBV2 to TRBJ2-3, with 7 bases aligning to TRBD1. Losses at the gene ends were 5 bases for V and 4 bases for J; bases not matched to a gene: 9. The CDR3 length is 15 residues. Germline V lookup: CDR1 SNHLY, CDR2 FYNNEI. Written as DNA, the CDR3 is TGTGCCAGCAGTCACAGGGGTGATGGGCCAGATACGCAGTATTTT. Protein sequence: CASSHRGDGPDTQYF.

The rearrangement joins TRBV4-1 to TRBJ1-5, with TRBD1 matching 8 bases. The CDR3 has 17 residues. The trim removed 0 bases at V and 3 bases at J, leaving 7 bases unmatched. Germline V CDR1 and CDR2: MGHRA, YSYEKL. The CDR3 DNA reads TGCGCCAGCAGCCAAGATAGGGAGGACAGGGTCAATCAGCCCCAGCATTTT. Its protein is CASSQDREDRVNQPQHF.

This sequence joins TRBV30 and TRBJ2-3, with unresolved D. The V gene lost 2 bases and the J gene lost 2 bases, with 5 bases spanning the gap. The CDR3 consists of 12 residues. Germline loops: CDR1 GTSNPN, CDR2 SVGIG (reference sequence). CDR3 protein: CAWSWDTDTQYF. For the CDR3, the DNA is TGTGCCTGGAGTTGGGACACAGATACGCAGTATTTT.

CDR3 region: CASSFQRDYNEQFF. For the CDR3, the DNA is TGTGCCAGCAGCTTTCAGCGGGACTACAATGAGCAGTTCTTC. The chain employs TRBV5-5 and TRBJ2-1, with TRBD2 matching 7 bases. The trim removed 2 bases at V and 3 bases at J, leaving 2 bases unmatched. The CDR3 contains 14 residues. The V gene's germline CDR1 is SGHKS and CDR2 YYEKEE (reference sequence). The full variable domain, in which reference TRBV5-5 and TRBJ2-1 provide the parts outside the CDR3, is DAGVTQSPTHLIKTRGQQVTLRCSPISGHKSVSWYQQVLGQGPQFIFQYYEKEERGRGNFPDRFSARQFPNYSSELNVNALLLGDSALYLCASSFQRDYNEQFFGPGTRLTVL.

This rearrangement joins TRBV19 to TRBJ1-2, with 9 bases aligning to TRBD1. J was trimmed by 8 bases and V by 5 bases; bases with no gene match: 6. Germline assignment: CDR1 LNHDA and CDR2 SQIVND (reference sequence). This CDR3 spans 13 amino acids. The CDR3 nucleotides are TGTGCCAGTAGTCCCGGGACAGGGACCGGCTACACCTTC. Residues: CASSPGTGTGYTF.

The chain uses TRBV28 and TRBJ1-1; no clear D. The germline V gene encodes CDR1 MDHEN and CDR2 SYDVKM. This CDR3 is 12 amino acids long. The ends were cut back, 5 bases at V and 7 bases at J, with 11 bases in the middle. CDR3 in DNA: TGTGCCAGCAGTCCCGGGTCGAATGAAGCTTTCTTT. Translating gives CASSPGSNEAFF.

The rearrangement uses TRBV5-1 and TRBJ2-7; tentative D call: TRBD2 (6 bases). The CDR3 length is 14 residues. With 3 bases removed from V and 2 bases from J, the gap between germline ends came to 12 bases. Germline assignment: CDR1 SGHRS and CDR2 YFSETQ. CDR3 residues: CASSWGDWPYEQYF. CDR3 bases: TGCGCCAGCAGCTGGGGGGACTGGCCCTACGAGCAGTACTTC. The full variable domain, its missing parts supplied by reference TRBV5-1 and TRBJ2-7, is KAGVTQTPRYLIKTRGQQVTLSCSPISGHRSVSWYQQTPGQGLQFLFEYFSETQRNKGNFPGRFSGRQFSNSRSEMNVSTLELGDSALYLCASSWGDWPYEQYFGPGTRLTVT.

The chain employs TRBV4-1 and TRBJ2-7; a possible D gene is TRBD1 (5 bases). V was trimmed by 4 bases and J by 5 bases, leaving 21 bases between them. Germline CDR1 MGHRA, CDR2 YSYEKL. This CDR3 is built from 16 residues. CDR3 amino acids: CASSPSLYPTENEQYF. The DNA of the CDR3 is TGCGCCAGCAGCCCTAGTCTTTACCCGACAGAGAACGAGCAGTACTTC.

The sample holds a few counts of this clone. The chain combines TRBV6-6 with TRBJ2-2; 7 nucleotides agree with TRBD2. Per germline, CDR1 MNHNY and CDR2 SVGAGI (reference sequence). With V trimmed by 0 bases and J by 6 bases, 4 bases remained unmatched. The CDR3 totals 15 residues. CDR3 residues: CASSYSLGLAGELFF. CDR3 in DNA: TGTGCCAGCAGTTACTCCCTTGGACTAGCCGGGGAGCTGTTTTTT.

J is TRBJ1-5 and V is TRBV9; D perhaps matches TRBD1 (6 bases). CDR3 length: 15 residues. Per germline, CDR1 SGDLS and CDR2 YYNGEE. Trimming cost V 4 bases and J 3 bases, with 14 bases left between them. In DNA form, the CDR3 reads TGTGCCAGCAGCCCTCTCGGGGGCCCCAATCAGCCCCAGCATTTT. This sequence encodes CASSPLGGPNQPQHF. Full variable domain (outside the CDR3, taken from reference TRBV9 and TRBJ1-5): DSGVTQTPKHLITATGQRVTLRCSPRSGDLSVYWYQQSLDQGLQFLIQYYNGEERAKGNILERFSAQQFPDLHSELNLSSLELGDSALYFCASSPLGGPNQPQHFGDGTRLSIL.

The rearrangement links TRBV27 to TRBJ2-1, with D perhaps TRBD2 (5 bases). The CDR3 is made up of 14 amino acids. V lost 4 bases to trimming and J lost 5 bases, with 12 bases between them. CDR1 and CDR2 (germline): MNHEY, SMNVEV (reference sequence). The CDR3 loop reads CASSWRGPHNEQFF. DNA for the CDR3: TGTGCCAGCAGTTGGAGAGGGCCCCACAATGAGCAGTTCTTC.

The chain links TRBV18 to TRBJ2-7; 8 nucleotides line up with TRBD1. With 8 bases clipped from V and 4 bases from J, the junction kept 13 bases outside the gene matches. Germline V gives CDR1 KGHSH, CDR2 LQKENI. The CDR3 is 15 residues long. In nucleotides, the CDR3 is TGTGCCAGCGAACACAGACAGGGGATGACTTACGAGCAGTACTTC. It is translated as CASEHRQGMTYEQYF.

The chain carries TRBV6-6 and TRBJ2-1; TRBD2 aligns across 7 bases. Germline V gene data show CDR1 as MNHNY and CDR2 as SVGAGI (reference sequence). V lost 0 bases to trimming and J lost 5 bases; unmatched junction nucleotides: 4. There are 15 residues in the CDR3. Here the CDR3 reads CASSYSRELDNEQFF. CDR3 sequence (DNA): TGTGCCAGCAGTTACTCGCGGGAGCTGGACAATGAGCAGTTCTTC.

The rearrangement uses TRBV5-1 and TRBJ2-1, with D possibly being TRBD2 (5 bases). Germline V lookup: CDR1 SGHRS, CDR2 YFSETQ. The CDR3 runs to 12 residues. V was cut by 1 base and J by 7 bases, with 6 bases left in between. The CDR3 DNA reads as TGCGCCAGCAGCTTGTCGGGGAATGAGCAGTTCTTC. Translating gives CASSLSGNEQFF.

The chain has TRBV4-3 and TRBJ2-6; D is ambiguous. This CDR3 comprises 17 residues. Deletions cut 5 bases from V and 0 bases from J, with 14 bases between. Per germline, CDR1 LGHNA and CDR2 YSLEER. The DNA for the CDR3 is TGCGCCAGCAGCGAAATCAACGGAGACTCTGGGGCCAACGTCCTGACTTTC. It specifies CASSEINGDSGANVLTF.

The CDR3 nucleotides are TGTGCCAGCAGCGTAGAGCACAGGAACACCGGGGAGCTGTTTTTT. Encoded protein: CASSVEHRNTGELFF. The chain combines TRBV9 with TRBJ2-2, with no clear D. Trimming took 0 bases from V and 1 from J, leaving 7 bases between them. CDR1 is SGDLS and CDR2 is YYNGEE in the germline V gene. The CDR3 covers 15 residues. Variable domain in full (rest from reference TRBV9 and TRBJ2-2): DSGVTQTPKHLITATGQRVTLRCSPRSGDLSVYWYQQSLDQGLQFLIQYYNGEERAKGNILERFSAQQFPDLHSELNLSSLELGDSALYFCASSVEHRNTGELFFGEGSRLTVL.

This chain uses TRBV19 with TRBJ2-2, with TRBD2 matching over 8 bases. The trim removed 5 bases at V and 5 bases at J, leaving 7 bases unmatched. CDR3 length: 15 residues. CDR1 LNHDA and CDR2 SQIVND come from the germline V gene (reference sequence). The CDR3 nucleotides read TGTGCCAGTAGTCCCGGGACTAGAGGGACCGGGGAGCTGTTTTTT. Translated: CASSPGTRGTGELFF.